The clone carrying this T cell receptor beta chain was detected ten times or more. Antigen specificity is unknown. This record comes from a study of molecular identifiers for immune sequencing clone quantification. Study conclusions and caveats: Clones that exceeded 20 RNA copies held over 99% of effector molecules, yet under 1% in naive cells. Spiked Jurkat TCR RNA equal to one cell could reportedly be picked out among 1 million or so naive cells.

Construction of naive CD8 libraries employed roughly 18,000 to 1,000,000 sorted cells together with 10%, 30% or 50% RNA. Naive CD8 T cell sorting was performed on the CD8+CD4-CCR7+CD45RA+ phenotype. V was trimmed by 0 bases and J by 0 bases, leaving 12 bases between them. The germline V gene encodes CDR1 LGHNA and CDR2 YSLEER. CDR3 length: 18 residues. Each CDR3 protein gets one entry after TCRdb re-called the PCR reads with MiXCR. In the table there are about 320,000 distinct CDR3 sequences, about a quarter of which are singletons. The sample comprised naive CD8+ T cells from blood, with Jurkat cell RNA spiked in. Subset specified: FACS-sorted CD8+CD4-CCR7+CD45RA+ naive T cells. The J gene is TRBJ2-6, the V gene TRBV4-3, with TRBD1 as a possible D gene (5 bases). The origin of this receptor is a human donor in good health. Some libraries in this study had Jurkat cell RNA spiked in. CDR3 amino acids: CASSQDRAQSSGANVLTF. The CDR3 nucleotides read TGCGCCAGCAGCCAAGACAGGGCGCAAAGCTCTGGGGCCAACGTCCTGACTTTC.